The present TCR beta chain was sequenced within a study of T cells in Graves' hyperthyroidism and ophthalmopathy. Overall study context: Specimen type is peripheral blood, collected at initial diagnosis prior to any treatment. Study outcomes and limitations: Most thyroid clonotypes with frequency above 0.001 were detected in blood.

V was pared by 0 bases and J by 7 bases, with 5 bases of the junction left unmatched. Germline CDR1 and CDR2: LGHDT and YNNKEL (reference sequence). This CDR3 spans 14 amino acids. This clonotype was picked up many times. Antigen specificity is unknown. The blood sample dates from first hyperthyroidism diagnosis, preceding any ophthalmopathy symptoms. What was amplified from RNA transcripts were TCR beta CDR3 regions. The HTBI primer set drove a first-round RT-PCR of the TCR CDR3. TCRdb re-analysed the multiplex PCR reads in MiXCR, keeping a single row per CDR3 protein. Altogether roughly 500,000 distinct CDR3 sequences are present, approximately 14% being singletons, with the ten largest covering around 5.4%.

The chain couples TRBV3-1 to TRBJ1-2; 7 nucleotides align to TRBD1. The receptor was isolated from a woman aged 30 to 39 with Graves' hyperthyroidism that later progressed to Graves' ophthalmopathy. The specimen was blood. CDR3 loop: CASSQDARGSGYTF. The CDR3 nucleotides read TGTGCCAGCAGCCAAGACGCCAGGGGGTCTGGCTACACCTTC.